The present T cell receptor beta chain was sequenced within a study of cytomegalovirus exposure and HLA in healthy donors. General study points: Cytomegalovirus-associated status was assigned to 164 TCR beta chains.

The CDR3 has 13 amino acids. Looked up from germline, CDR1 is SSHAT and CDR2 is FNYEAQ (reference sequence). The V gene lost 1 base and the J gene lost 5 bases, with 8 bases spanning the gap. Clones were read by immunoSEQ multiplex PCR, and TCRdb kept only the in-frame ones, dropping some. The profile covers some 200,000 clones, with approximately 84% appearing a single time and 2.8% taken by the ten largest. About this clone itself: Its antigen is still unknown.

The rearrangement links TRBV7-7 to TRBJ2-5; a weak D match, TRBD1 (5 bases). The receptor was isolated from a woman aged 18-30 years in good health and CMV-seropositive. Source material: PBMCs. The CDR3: CASSLEGWETQYF. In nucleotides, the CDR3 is TGTGCCAGCAGCTTAGAGGGGTGGGAGACCCAGTACTTC.